Many counts were recorded for the clone carrying this T cell receptor beta chain. The antigen is unknown. This entry belongs to a study of early T cells in non-severe SARS-CoV-2 infection. Overall study findings and caveats: Lookups in VDJdb leaned toward anti-spike CD8 responses and missed private and CD4 specificities.

Each CDR3 protein is one row after TCRdb ran MiXCR on the 5' RACE reads. The data contain tens of thousands of distinct CDR3 sequences, approximately 12% of them seen just once; the ten biggest clones take up less than 20%. Germline V lookup: CDR1 DFQATT, CDR2 SNEGSKA (reference sequence). The CDR3 covers 14 residues. V was pared by 3 bases and J by 2 bases, with 14 bases between. The receptor was isolated from an adult who was a healthcare worker with PCR-confirmed SARS-CoV-2 infection or an uninfected control (not recorded which). The donor label of this sample is uncertain. The sequencing used whole blood, collected at baseline. The chain carries TRBV20-1 and TRBJ2-7; D gene unclear. The CDR3 sequence is CSARKIGVPYEQYF. In nucleotides, the CDR3 is TGCAGTGCTAGGAAGATAGGTGTGCCCTACGAGCAGTACTTC.